This note documents a single TCR beta chain sequence. Its antigen is currently unknown. The donors, all healthy, were Caucasians living in Russia, aged 6 to 90. Germline V CDR1 and CDR2: KGHSH, LQKENI. Trimming left V 6 bases short and J 8 bases short, with 29 bases between. CDR3 length: 19 amino acids. These data belong to a study of blood T cells in healthy people across ages. Together with a sample-barcoded 5' primer, a J-beta primer mix was included in a second PCR lasting about 6 to 11 cycles. Paired-end reads containing CDR3 totaled no fewer than 3 million for each sample. TCRdb processed the 5' RACE reads anew with MiXCR; each CDR3 protein has one entry. The sample lists about 750,000 distinct CDR3 sequences, 53% occurring once. Overall study findings and caveats: Donor CMV status was unknown, possibly confounding expanded clonotype changes.

The V gene is TRBV18, the J gene TRBJ1-6, with D possibly TRBD1 on 5 matching bases. Material for sequencing was blood. The receptor's source is a man aged 80 or over in good health. The CDR3 bases are TGTGCCAGCTCCTCGGGGACCGGTCGGAACCTTTTTAGGGATTCACCCCTCCACTTT. It translates to CASSSGTGRNLFRDSPLHF.